These 21 T cell receptor beta chains originate from one sample sequenced in a study of molecular identifiers for immune sequencing clone quantification. TCRdb analysed the PCR reads with MiXCR anew, one entry per CDR3 protein. The data hold some 590,000 distinct CDR3 sequences, with 25% observed a single time. Specimen: naive CD8+ T cells from blood, with Jurkat cell RNA spiked in. Subset: FACS-sorted CD8+CD4-CCR7+CD45RA+ naive T cells. The receptors originated from a human donor in good health. Some libraries in this study had Jurkat cell RNA spiked in.

The genes are TRBV4-3 and TRBJ1-1; D unresolved. Germline V gene data show CDR1 as LGHNA and CDR2 as YSLEER. The CDR3 contains 15 residues. The V end lost 0 bases, the J end lost 4 bases, and 12 bases lay between the germline ends. This CDR3 reads CASSQDAGWSTEAFF. In DNA, the CDR3 is TGCGCCAGCAGCCAAGATGCAGGTTGGAGCACTGAAGCTTTCTTT.

A note on this clonotype: Germline is not matched at one junction end, which may reflect a read error. The J gene is TRBJ2-7, the V gene TRBV19; 7 bases agree with TRBD1. This CDR3 region has 14 residues. Looked up from germline, CDR1 is LNHDA and CDR2 is SQIVND (reference sequence). For the CDR3, the DNA is TGTGCCAGTAGTATTGGGGGACAGAACTACGAGCGGTACTTC. This translates into CASSIGGQNYERYF.

A remark on this clonotype: This may be a read error: a much more frequent sequence differs by one nucleotide. Since no conserved phenylalanine or tryptophan closes the CDR3, a read error is the likely cause. The rearrangement uses TRBV6-1 and TRBJ2-7; the D is unclear. This CDR3 contains 13 residues. Trimming stripped 7 bases from V and 3 bases from J, with 13 bases between. Germline-derived CDR1 and CDR2 are MNHNS and SASEGT. CDR3 amino acids: CASNQWVYYEQYI. In DNA, the CDR3 is TGTGCCAGCAACCAATGGGTTTACTACGAGCAGTACATC.

This clonotype showed up many times. The rearrangement uses TRBV27 and TRBJ2-7, with 10 bases matching TRBD2. The germline V gene has CDR1 MNHEY and CDR2 SMNVEV (reference sequence). V shed 3 bases and J 2 bases; nucleotides not matched to a gene: 13. The CDR3 totals 18 residues. The CDR3 bases are TGTGCCAGCAGTTTCGAGTTCCCCGGGACTAGCGCGGCCTACGAGCAGTACTTC. It specifies CASSFEFPGTSAAYEQYF.

This clonotype was picked up one time. A much larger clone differs from this one at a single base, so this may be a read error. The chain employs TRBV27 and TRBJ2-5, with D unresolved. Germline assignment: CDR1 MNHEY and CDR2 SMNVEV (reference sequence). CDR3 length: 17 residues. Trimming left V 8 bases short and J 0 bases short, with 22 bases between. Here the CDR3 reads CASRSDNSLNNQETQYF. Written as DNA, the CDR3 is TGTGCCAGCCGTTCCGACAATAGCCTTAATAACCAAGAGACCCAGTACTTC.

This clonotype was counted between two and nine times. The gene calls are TRBV7-6 and TRBJ2-2; the match to TRBD1 covers 7 bases. Unmatched junction bases numbered 2, after V lost 1 base and J lost 6 bases. Germline lookup yields CDR1 SGHVS and CDR2 FNYEAQ. The CDR3 loop spans 14 amino acids. CDR3 region: CASSLGQGPGELFF. CDR3 coding DNA: TGTGCCAGCAGCTTAGGACAGGGTCCCGGGGAGCTGTTTTTT.

This clonotype was seen at least ten times. The chain recombines TRBV9 with TRBJ2-3; D is undetermined. V was cut by 1 base and J by 1 base, with 7 bases left in between. From germline, CDR1 is SGDLS and CDR2 YYNGEE. This CDR3 is 14 amino acids long. DNA of the CDR3: TGTGCCAGCAGCGTATGGGGTGGCACAGATACGCAGTATTTT. Its translation is CASSVWGGTDTQYF. Full variable domain (remainder filled in from reference TRBV9 and TRBJ2-3): DSGVTQTPKHLITATGQRVTLRCSPRSGDLSVYWYQQSLDQGLQFLIQYYNGEERAKGNILERFSAQQFPDLHSELNLSSLELGDSALYFCASSVWGGTDTQYFGPGTRLTVL.

Many counts were recorded for this clonotype. Germline is not matched at one junction end, which may reflect a read error. The rearrangement links TRBV10-1 to TRBJ2-5; possibly TRBD2 for D (6 bases). This CDR3 has 13 residues. The germline V gene encodes CDR1 WNHNN and CDR2 SYGVQD (reference sequence). The CDR3 protein is CASSAGLEETQYF. The CDR3 DNA follows: TGTGCCAGCAGCGCGGGGTTGGAAGAGACCCAGTACTTC.

This clonotype has only one observation. Sequence at one end of the junction differs from germline and may be a read error. The chain recombines TRBV4-1 with TRBJ2-7, with D possibly being TRBD1 (6 bases). CDR1 is MGHRA, CDR2 YSYEKL, per germline. This CDR3 is 14 amino acids long. In DNA form, the CDR3 reads TGCGCCAGCAGCCAAGGGGCAGGGGCCTACGCGCAGTCCTTC. Protein: CASSQGAGAYAQSF.

The V and J genes are TRBV5-6 and TRBJ2-1; 8 bases are shared with TRBD2. CDR1 is SGHDT, CDR2 YYEEEE, per germline. V gave up 1 base and J gave up 7 bases; unmatched junction bases: 13. This CDR3 contains 17 residues. The CDR3 DNA sequence: TGTGCCAGCAGCTTGTGGGCTAGCGGGCCCCCGGGGAATGAGCAGTTCTTC. Amino acid sequence: CASSLWASGPPGNEQFF.

This clonotype appeared a few times. V and J are TRBV11-2 and TRBJ1-6; 7 bases agree with TRBD1. CDR1 SGHAT and CDR2 FQNNGV come from the germline V gene. Germline trimming cut 5 bases from V and 9 bases from J; bases unmatched to any gene: 7. The CDR3 sequence is 14 residues long. The CDR3 loop is CASSPTGVGSPLHF. The DNA of the CDR3 is TGTGCCAGCAGCCCCACAGGGGTGGGTTCACCCCTCCACTTT.

Concerning this clonotype itself: At one boundary the junction diverges from the germline segment, which might be a read error. The V and J genes are TRBV28 and TRBJ2-6; D tentatively reads TRBD1 or TRBD2 (5 bases each). The germline CDR1 and CDR2 sequences are MDHEN and SYDVKM. The CDR3 runs to 18 residues. As DNA, the CDR3 is TGTGCCAGCAGTGGAACAGAGGCGGGCGGCTCTGGGGCCAACGTCCCGACTTTC. Its translation is CASSGTEAGGSGANVPTF.

There are many counts of this clonotype. V gene TRBV28 combines with J gene TRBJ2-3, with D maybe TRBD1 (6 bases). Trimming took off 6 bases at V and 2 bases at J, with 15 bases between the two ends. CDR3 length: 15 residues. The germline V gene encodes CDR1 MDHEN and CDR2 SYDVKM. As DNA, the CDR3 is TGTGCCAGCAGCTATTCTAGGGGGAACACAGATACGCAGTATTTT. Protein product: CASSYSRGNTDTQYF.

In this sample, this clonotype turned up a few times. The chain employs TRBV20-1 and TRBJ2-7, with 10 bases identical to TRBD1. Looked up from germline, CDR1 is DFQATT and CDR2 is SNEGSKA (reference sequence). Trimming took 1 base from V and 5 from J; bases not matched to a gene: 8. The CDR3 loop spans 15 amino acids. The CDR3 DNA sequence: TGCAGTGCTAGAGTCGTCGACAGGGGGCTCAACGAGCAGTACTTC. This codes for CSARVVDRGLNEQYF.

V and J are TRBV6-2 or TRBV6-3 and TRBJ2-7; 8 nucleotides agree with TRBD1. Germline V gene lookup returns CDR1 MNHEY and CDR2 SVGEGT. V lost 4 bases, J lost 5 bases, and 10 bases stayed unmatched. The CDR3 extends over 15 amino acids. The CDR3: CASSSLRDRHHEQYF. DNA for the CDR3: TGTGCCAGCAGTTCGTTGCGGGACAGGCACCACGAGCAGTACTTC.

This clonotype was observed many times. The CDR3 DNA follows: TGCAGTGCAAGACAGGGGAACGACGAGCAGTACTTC. It is translated as CSARQGNDEQYF. The V gene is TRBV20-1, the J gene TRBJ2-7; 8 bases are shared with TRBD1. Looked up from germline, CDR1 is DFQATT and CDR2 is SNEGSKA (reference sequence). After removal of 6 bases from V and 5 bases from J, the junction contained 6 bases not matched to a gene. CDR3 length: 12 amino acids.

V gene TRBV2 combines with J gene TRBJ1-1; D remains ambiguous. The germline V gene has CDR1 SNHLY and CDR2 FYNNEI. CDR3 length: 13 residues. DNA of the CDR3: TGTGTTACGCTTTGGTCTCTAAACACTGAAGCTTTCTTT. Its translation is CVTLWSLNTEAFF.

The chain combines TRBV28 with TRBJ2-2; 8 positions agree with TRBD1. Trimming removed 2 bases from V and 6 bases from J; junction bases left unmatched: 5. The CDR3 runs 15 residues. CDR1 and CDR2 from the germline V gene are MDHEN and SYDVKM. In DNA, the CDR3 is TGTGCCAGCAGTTTAACAGGGGGTGAGGCCGGGGAGCTGTTTTTT. As protein: CASSLTGGEAGELFF.

For this clonotype: The junction differs from germline at one of its ends, possibly a read error. V gene TRBV6-2 or TRBV6-3 combines with J gene TRBJ1-2, with D perhaps TRBD1 (6 bases). Looked up from germline, CDR1 is MNHEY and CDR2 is SVGEGT. This CDR3 region has 15 residues. The chain's CDR3 is CASTSVTGNNYGYAF. CDR3 bases: TGTGCCAGCACCTCGGTCACAGGGAATAACTATGGCTACGCCTTC.

A remark on this clonotype: A read error may be the cause here, since a much bigger clone is one base away. The CDR3 DNA reads TGTGCCAGCACCTTGCGGGACACGGGATACGAGCAGTACTTC. Amino acids: CASTLRDTGYEQYF. The V and J genes are TRBV7-9 and TRBJ2-7, with D perhaps matching TRBD1 or TRBD2 (6 bases each). V was pared by 7 bases and J by 4 bases, with 17 bases between. CDR3 length: 14 amino acids. The V gene's germline CDR1 is SEHNR and CDR2 FQNEAQ (reference sequence).

This clonotype was counted a few times. The rearrangement uses TRBV12-5 and TRBJ1-2; TRBD1 agrees at 7 bases. The ends lost 5 bases at V and 6 bases at J; junction bases unmatched: 3. Germline V gives CDR1 LGHNT, CDR2 FRNRAP. The CDR3 contains 12 residues. CDR3 region: CASGIDRDGYTF. CDR3 coding DNA: TGTGCTAGTGGTATAGACAGGGATGGCTACACCTTC.